The clone carrying this TCR beta chain was detected only a few times. Antigen unknown. The data belong to a study of CD8 T cells in ankylosing spondylitis. Study-wide findings and caveats: Peripheral blood samples showed relatively rare disease-linked clones, and these clones were CD8+. From matched ankylosing spondylitis synovial fluid, disease-linked clones were reportedly recovered at significantly enriched levels.

The authors made TCR beta libraries by quantitative 5'-RACE with molecular barcodes. TCRdb analysed the 5' RACE reads with MiXCR anew, one entry per CDR3 protein. This table holds just under 350,000 distinct CDR3 sequences, about 14% found once. V lost 4 bases, J lost 9 bases, and 10 bases lay in between. This CDR3 is 12 amino acids long. Germline V gene lookup returns CDR1 SGHTA and CDR2 FQGNSA. V and J are TRBV7-2 and TRBJ2-1; D not certain. This TCR derives from a male donor with ankylosing spondylitis or in good health (not recorded which). The sequencing sample was made of blood, either unsorted or a sorted T cell fraction (not recorded which). CDR3 sequence: CASSSYVGEQFF. CDR3 nucleotides: TGTGCCAGCAGCTCGTACGTGGGTGAGCAGTTCTTC. Supplemented by reference TRBV7-2 and TRBJ2-1, the full variable domain reads GAGVSQSPSNKVTEKGKDVELRCDPISGHTALYWYRQSLGQGLEFLIYFQGNSAPDKSGLPSDRFSAERTGGSVSTLTIQRTQQEDSAVYLCASSSYVGEQFFGPGTRLTVL.